This TCR beta chain appears in the sequencing data of a study of human T cells and chemical hapten exposure. The CDR3 spans 14 residues. Looked up from germline, CDR1 is SGHRS and CDR2 is YFSETQ. Trimming took off 4 bases at V and 5 bases at J, with 13 bases between the two ends. This clonotype was detected many times. The library put unique molecular identifiers onto individual cDNA molecules. TCRdb re-analysed the RACE reads in MiXCR, keeping a single row per CDR3 protein. The sample shows about 140,000 distinct CDR3 sequences, 12% of them seen only once. Noted time point: patch test 2, 6 weeks after DPC sensitization. As for treatment: therapeutic diphenylcyclopropenone sensitization with weekly scalp DPC.

Material: whole blood, obtained in connection with sensitization to the hapten diphenylcyclopropenone (DPC). The TCR was taken from a woman between 50 and 59 years old with alopecia areata. Some clones in this sample may be carry-over from other donors' samples. The chain carries TRBV5-1 and TRBJ2-1; no firm D call. CDR3 sequence (DNA): TGCGCCAGCAGCCAAAACAGTGCGAACAATGAGCAGTTCTTC. It is translated as CASSQNSANNEQFF.